Shown below are 19 T cell receptor beta chains from a single sample sequenced in a study of blood T cell repertoires in COVID-19. The method was immunoSEQ multiplex PCR; TCRdb's version includes in-frame clones alone and lacks a portion of them. The table records 300,000 to 450,000 clones, around 92% of them present only once. The sample comprised peripheral blood. The receptors derive from a woman between 25 and 40 years old with COVID-19, enrolled during active disease.

The chain carries TRBV10-3 and TRBJ1-5; D remains ambiguous. The V gene lost 6 bases and the J gene lost 7 bases, with 13 bases spanning the gap. Germline assignment: CDR1 ENHRY and CDR2 SYGVKD. The CDR3 loop spans 13 amino acids. Written as DNA, the CDR3 is TGTGCCATCAGCGACGGGATGGGGCAGCCCCAGCATTTT. Protein product: CAISDGMGQPQHF.

This clone was observed once. The chain is built from TRBV2 and TRBJ2-3; 10 bases fit TRBD2. The CDR3 is 15 residues long. Germline V lookup: CDR1 SNHLY, CDR2 FYNNEI. V lost 5 bases to trimming and J lost 3 bases; unmatched junction nucleotides: 5. The CDR3 DNA is TGTGCCAGCAGTCGTAGCGGGGGGCGAACAGATACGCAGTATTTT. This sequence encodes CASSRSGGRTDTQYF.

The rearrangement joins TRBV19 to TRBJ1-2, with D tentatively TRBD1 (6 bases). The ends were cut back, 5 bases at V and 0 bases at J, with 10 bases in the middle. The CDR3 contains 14 residues. Germline CDR1 LNHDA, CDR2 SQIVND (reference sequence). CDR3 nucleotide sequence: TGTGCCAGTAGTCATAGGACAGCTAACTATGGCTACACCTTC. It codes for CASSHRTANYGYTF.

The J gene is TRBJ2-7, the V gene TRBV29-1; TRBD2 aligns across 8 bases. The CDR3 loop spans 14 amino acids. V lost 3 bases to trimming and J lost 0 bases; unmatched junction nucleotides: 4. Germline V CDR1 and CDR2: SQVTM, ANQGSEA. The CDR3 region has the DNA TGCAGCGTTGAGGGCGGGGGGAGCTCCTACGAGCAGTACTTC. Protein: CSVEGGGSSYEQYF.

The chain links TRBV2 to TRBJ2-5; TRBD2 agrees at 7 bases. Germline V gene data show CDR1 as SNHLY and CDR2 as FYNNEI. The CDR3 length is 16 residues. V gave up 10 bases and J gave up 1 base; unmatched junction bases: 15. CDR3 nucleotide sequence: TGTGCCACCTCTTACCGGGGGGATCCGATCCAAGAGACCCAGTACTTC. It is translated as CATSYRGDPIQETQYF.

This clone has just one count. The CDR3: CAISEGLAGGQGSDTQYF. The CDR3 nucleotides are TGTGCCATCAGTGAGGGACTAGCGGGAGGGCAGGGGTCGGATACGCAGTATTTT. This chain connects TRBV10-3 to TRBJ2-3; 15 nucleotides line up with TRBD2. Germline lookup yields CDR1 ENHRY and CDR2 SYGVKD. The length of the CDR3 is 18 residues. V dropped 2 bases and J dropped 6; count of bases not matched to a gene: 9.

The chain is built from TRBV6-2 or TRBV6-3 and TRBJ2-7, with D tentatively TRBD1 (6 bases). This CDR3 has 12 residues. In germline, CDR1 is MNHEY, CDR2 SVGEGT. V lost 5 bases to trimming and J lost 5 bases, with 10 bases between them. CDR3 DNA sequence: TGTGCCAGCAGTGGACAGTCCCACGAGCAGTACTTC. Its translation is CASSGQSHEQYF.

The chain carries TRBV3-1 (or the pseudogene TRBV3-2) and TRBJ2-2; D possibly corresponds to TRBD1 (6 bases). The CDR3 runs 14 residues. V was clipped by 4 bases and J by 4 bases, with 10 bases between them. Germline V gene sequence: CDR1 LGHDT, CDR2 YNNKEL (reference sequence). This CDR3 reads CASSRRGGTGELFF. For the CDR3, the DNA is TGTGCCAGCAGCCGCCGAGGGGGCACCGGGGAGCTGTTTTTT.

This clone occurred once. The chain joins TRBV5-1 to TRBJ2-1; TRBD1 matches 9 bases. The CDR3 length is 15 residues. J was trimmed by 4 bases and V by 0 bases; bases with no gene match: 2. Germline V lookup: CDR1 SGHRS, CDR2 YFSETQ. The CDR3 nucleotides read TGCGCCAGCAGCTTGGACAGGGGGCATTACAATGAGCAGTTCTTC. Its protein product is CASSLDRGHYNEQFF.

The chain joins TRBV5-4 to TRBJ2-7; TRBD2 aligns across 7 bases. Germline loops: CDR1 SGHNT, CDR2 YYREEE (reference sequence). The CDR3 has 15 residues. The trim removed 2 bases at V and 7 bases at J, leaving 12 bases unmatched. CDR3 amino acids: CASSFGGGPLREQYV. In DNA, the CDR3 is TGTGCCAGCAGCTTTGGGGGAGGGCCGCTACGGGAGCAGTACGTC.

This chain uses TRBV6-5 with TRBJ2-1; 8 nucleotides line up with TRBD2. V gave up 5 bases and J gave up 4 bases; unmatched junction bases: 7. Germline V gene data show CDR1 as MNHEY and CDR2 as SVGAGI. CDR3 length equals 15 residues. In DNA, the CDR3 is TGTGCCAGCAGTAAGGGACTAGGGGGATACAATGAGCAGTTCTTC. Its protein is CASSKGLGGYNEQFF.

V usage is TRBV28 and J usage is TRBJ1-4; D is undetermined. V was cut by 6 bases and J by 5 bases, with 4 bases left in between. The CDR3 consists of 11 residues. Germline values: CDR1 MDHEN, CDR2 SYDVKM. This CDR3 is CASSRNEKLFF. DNA of the CDR3: TGTGCCAGCAGCCGGAATGAAAAACTGTTTTTT.

The chain is built from TRBV19 and TRBJ1-3; 7 positions agree with TRBD1. Germline V gene data show CDR1 as LNHDA and CDR2 as SQIVND (reference sequence). The CDR3 contains 15 residues. V was clipped by 5 bases and J by 0 bases; unmatched bases: 4. CDR3 region: CASSLGQASGNTIYF. In nucleotides, the CDR3 is TGTGCCAGTAGTCTTGGACAGGCCTCTGGAAACACCATATATTTT.

The chain combines TRBV30 with TRBJ2-7, with a tentative D call TRBD2 (5 bases). Germline CDR1 is GTSNPN and CDR2 is SVGIG (reference sequence). This CDR3 region has 14 residues. Trimming shortened V by 3 bases and J by 0 bases, and 12 bases separated the two germline ends. The CDR3 DNA reads TGTGCCTGGAGCGCTAGCTCGAGCTCCTACGAGCAGTACGTC. Residues: CAWSASSSSYEQYV.

This chain joins TRBV28 and TRBJ1-3; a weak D match, TRBD1 (6 bases). Trimming took off 7 bases at V and 4 bases at J, with 17 bases between the two ends. CDR1 and CDR2 (germline): MDHEN, SYDVKM. CDR3 size: 15 residues. The CDR3 nucleotides are TGTGCCAGCAACCCCTCAGGGGCAACCGGAAACACCATATATTTT. Protein sequence: CASNPSGATGNTIYF.

V is TRBV7-9 and J is TRBJ2-1; TRBD2 matches at 14 bases. The V gene's germline CDR1 is SEHNR and CDR2 FQNEAQ (reference sequence). Losses at the gene ends were 5 bases for V and 7 bases for J; bases not matched to a gene: 7. The CDR3 runs to 16 residues. The CDR3 protein is CASSPGTSGRGNEQFF. The CDR3 nucleotides are TGTGCCAGCAGCCCAGGGACTAGCGGGAGAGGGAATGAGCAGTTCTTC.

This chain connects TRBV11-3 to TRBJ2-1, with 15 bases matching TRBD2. CDR1 is SGHNT and CDR2 is YENEEA in the germline V gene. V was pared by 4 bases and J by 12 bases, with 10 bases of the junction left unmatched. The CDR3 covers 16 residues. The CDR3, as DNA: TGTGCCAGCAGCTGGGGAGGGACTAGCGGGAGGATCGCGCAGTTCTTC. Residues: CASSWGGTSGRIAQFF.

This chain uses TRBV19 with TRBJ2-1, with TRBD1 identical over 7 bases. The ends lost 5 bases at V and 6 bases at J; junction bases unmatched: 13. The CDR3 has 16 residues. The germline V gene has CDR1 LNHDA and CDR2 SQIVND (reference sequence). Here the CDR3 DNA reads TGTGCCAGTAGTCCGGTGACAGGGACCCCAACCAATGAGCAGTTCTTC. This encodes CASSPVTGTPTNEQFF.

This clone was detected only once. CDR3 region: CASSSQLGGQETQYF. The CDR3 coding sequence is TGTGCCAGCAGCTCTCAGCTGGGGGGCCAAGAGACCCAGTACTTC. The rearrangement links TRBV7-2 to TRBJ2-5; maybe TRBD2 (6 bases). V shed 4 bases and J shed 1 base, with 13 bases lying between them. The germline CDR1 and CDR2 sequences are SGHTA and FQGNSA. The CDR3 sequence is 15 residues long. Complete variable domain (other parts from reference TRBV7-2 and TRBJ2-5): GAGVSQSPSNKVTEKGKDVELRCDPISGHTALYWYRQSLGQGLEFLIYFQGNSAPDKSGLPSDRFSAERTGGSVSTLTIQRTQQEDSAVYLCASSSQLGGQETQYFGPGTRLLVL.